This T cell receptor (beta chain) stems from a study of PD-1 blockade in classical Hodgkin lymphoma. Findings and caveats of the study: Individuals initiating nivolumab under 1 year after ASCT were excluded.

All trial patients relapsed after autologous stem cell transplantation. Best outcomes ranged across complete response, partial response and progressive disease. V was cut by 8 bases and J by 0 bases, with 10 bases left in between. The germline V gene encodes CDR1 MNHEY and CDR2 SVGAGI. The CDR3 spans 13 residues. Assay: immunoSEQ multiplex PCR; the TCRdb copy retains only in-frame clones and omits some. The repertoire holds about 41,000 clones, with around three quarters as singletons. This clone was observed a single time. The antigen is not known. The gene calls are TRBV6-5 and TRBJ1-1; D is unclear. This TCR derives from a human donor with classical Hodgkin lymphoma. The sample consisted of peripheral blood mononuclear cells (PBMCs), taken at baseline. The CDR3 nucleotides are TGTGCCAGCCAACCAAGGGTGAACACTGAAGCTTTCTTT. Translation: CASQPRVNTEAFF.